This T cell receptor beta chain originates from a study of blood T cell repertoires in COVID-19. Study in general: The cDNA or gDNA used as material had been derived from T cells, B-cell-depleted T cells, or PBMCs.

In the original processing: Using reference gene primer amplification, nucleated cell counts were estimated. Sequencing was performed with immunoSEQ multiplex PCR; in TCRdb, only in-frame clones are kept and a portion is missing. The DNA gave D and trimming, while V, J and clone size come from that table. The data contain some 150,000 clones, approximately 80% of them singletons. Trimming shortened V by 7 bases and J by 4 bases, and 13 bases separated the two germline ends. This CDR3 spans 13 amino acids. The germline gives CDR1 SQVTM, CDR2 ANQGSEA. Sequences were obtained from peripheral blood. The TCR sequence derives from a woman aged 40 to 50 with active or convalescent COVID-19. The chain combines TRBV29-1 with TRBJ1-4, with a possible D match to TRBD1 (6 bases). The CDR3 is CSAKDSNNEKLFF. The CDR3 bases are TGCAGCGCCAAGGACAGCAATAATGAAAAACTGTTTTTT.